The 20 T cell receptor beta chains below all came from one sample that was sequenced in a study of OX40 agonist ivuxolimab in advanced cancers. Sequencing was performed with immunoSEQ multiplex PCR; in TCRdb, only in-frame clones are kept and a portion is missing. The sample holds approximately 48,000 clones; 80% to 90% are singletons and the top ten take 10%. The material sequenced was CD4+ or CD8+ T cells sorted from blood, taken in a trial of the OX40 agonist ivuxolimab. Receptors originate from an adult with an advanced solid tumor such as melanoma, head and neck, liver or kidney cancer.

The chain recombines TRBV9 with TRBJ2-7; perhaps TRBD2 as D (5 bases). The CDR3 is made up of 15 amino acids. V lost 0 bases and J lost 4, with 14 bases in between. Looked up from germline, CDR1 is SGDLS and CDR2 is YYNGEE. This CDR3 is CASSVESVEGYEQYF. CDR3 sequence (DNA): TGTGCCAGCAGCGTAGAGTCCGTTGAGGGTTACGAGCAGTACTTC.

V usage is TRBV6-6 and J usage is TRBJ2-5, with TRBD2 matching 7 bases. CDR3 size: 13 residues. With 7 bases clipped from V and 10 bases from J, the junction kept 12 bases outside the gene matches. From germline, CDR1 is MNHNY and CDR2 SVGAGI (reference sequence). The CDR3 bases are TGTGCCAGCAAAGGGCTAGCGGTCAATGGCCAGTACTTC. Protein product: CASKGLAVNGQYF.

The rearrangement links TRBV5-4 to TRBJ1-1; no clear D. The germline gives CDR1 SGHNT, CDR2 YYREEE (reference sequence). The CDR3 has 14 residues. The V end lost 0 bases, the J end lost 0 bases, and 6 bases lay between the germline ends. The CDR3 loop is CASSLVAVNTEAFF. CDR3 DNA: TGTGCCAGCAGCTTGGTCGCGGTGAACACTGAAGCTTTCTTT.

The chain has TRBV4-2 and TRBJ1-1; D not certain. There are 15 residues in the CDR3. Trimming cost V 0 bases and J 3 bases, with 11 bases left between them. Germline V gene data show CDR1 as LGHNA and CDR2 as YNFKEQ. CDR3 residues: CASSQDVGSDTEAFF. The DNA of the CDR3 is TGTGCCAGCAGCCAAGATGTGGGCTCGGACACTGAAGCTTTCTTT.

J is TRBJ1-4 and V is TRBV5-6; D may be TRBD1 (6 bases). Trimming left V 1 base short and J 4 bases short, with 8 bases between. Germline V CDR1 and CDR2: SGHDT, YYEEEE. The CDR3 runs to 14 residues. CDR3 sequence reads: CASSLLDSNEKLFF. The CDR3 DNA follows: TGTGCCAGCAGCTTGCTGGACAGTAATGAAAAACTGTTTTTT.

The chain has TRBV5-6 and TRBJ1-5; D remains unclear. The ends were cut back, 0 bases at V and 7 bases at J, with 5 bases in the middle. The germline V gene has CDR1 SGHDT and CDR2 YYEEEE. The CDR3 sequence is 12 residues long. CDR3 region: CASSLADQPQHF. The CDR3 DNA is TGTGCCAGCAGCTTGGCGGACCAGCCCCAGCATTTT.

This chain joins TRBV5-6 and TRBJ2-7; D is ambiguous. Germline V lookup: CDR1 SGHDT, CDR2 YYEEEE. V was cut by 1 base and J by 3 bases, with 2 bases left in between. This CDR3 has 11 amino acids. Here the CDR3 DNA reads TGTGCCAGCAGCTTGTTCTACGAGCAGTACTTC. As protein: CASSLFYEQYF.

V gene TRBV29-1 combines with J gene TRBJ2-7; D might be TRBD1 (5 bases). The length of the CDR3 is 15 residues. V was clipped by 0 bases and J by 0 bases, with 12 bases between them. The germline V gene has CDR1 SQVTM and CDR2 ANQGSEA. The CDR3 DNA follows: TGCAGCGTTGAAGAAACGACAGAAACCTCCTACGAGCAGTACTTC. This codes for CSVEETTETSYEQYF.

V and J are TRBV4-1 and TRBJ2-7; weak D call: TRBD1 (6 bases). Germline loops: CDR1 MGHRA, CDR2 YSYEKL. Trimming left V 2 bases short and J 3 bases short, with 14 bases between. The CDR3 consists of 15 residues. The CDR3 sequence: CASSQTGWAGYEQYF. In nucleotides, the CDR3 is TGCGCCAGCAGCCAAACAGGGTGGGCGGGCTACGAGCAGTACTTC.

The CDR3 DNA reads as TGTGCCAGCAGCGTAGATGGGACAGACACAGATACGCAGTATTTT. This encodes CASSVDGTDTDTQYF. V gene TRBV9 combines with J gene TRBJ2-3; 7 bases are a match to TRBD1. V lost 0 bases to trimming and J lost 2 bases; unmatched junction nucleotides: 3. Germline lookup yields CDR1 SGDLS and CDR2 YYNGEE. This CDR3 has 15 amino acids.

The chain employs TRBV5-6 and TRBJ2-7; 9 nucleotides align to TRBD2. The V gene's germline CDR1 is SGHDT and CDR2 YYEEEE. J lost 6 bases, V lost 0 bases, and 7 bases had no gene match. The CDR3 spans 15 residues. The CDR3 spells CASSLAGLALIEQYF. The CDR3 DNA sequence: TGTGCCAGCAGCTTGGCCGGACTAGCGCTGATCGAGCAGTACTTC.

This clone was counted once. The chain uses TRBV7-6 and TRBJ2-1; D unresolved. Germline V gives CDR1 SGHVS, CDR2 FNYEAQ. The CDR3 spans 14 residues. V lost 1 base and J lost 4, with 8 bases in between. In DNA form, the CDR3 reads TGTGCCAGCAGCTTAGTTCGGCAATACAATGAGCAGTTCTTC. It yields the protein CASSLVRQYNEQFF.

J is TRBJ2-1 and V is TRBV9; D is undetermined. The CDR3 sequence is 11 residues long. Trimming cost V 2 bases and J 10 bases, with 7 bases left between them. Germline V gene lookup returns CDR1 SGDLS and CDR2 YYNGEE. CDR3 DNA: TGTGCCAGCAGCGTGGGATGGGAGCAGTTCTTC. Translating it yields CASSVGWEQFF.

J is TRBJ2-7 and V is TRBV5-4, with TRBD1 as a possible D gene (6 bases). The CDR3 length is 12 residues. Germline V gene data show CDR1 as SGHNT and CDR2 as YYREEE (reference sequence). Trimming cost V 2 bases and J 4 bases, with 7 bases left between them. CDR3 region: CASSFTGYEQYF. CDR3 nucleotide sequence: TGTGCCAGCAGCTTTACAGGGTACGAGCAGTACTTC.

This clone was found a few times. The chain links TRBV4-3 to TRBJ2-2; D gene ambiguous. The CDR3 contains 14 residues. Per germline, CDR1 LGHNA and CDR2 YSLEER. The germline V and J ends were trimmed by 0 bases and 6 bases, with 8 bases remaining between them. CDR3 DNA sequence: TGCGCCAGCAGCCAAGATCGGACCGCCGGGGAGCTGTTTTTT. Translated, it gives CASSQDRTAGELFF.

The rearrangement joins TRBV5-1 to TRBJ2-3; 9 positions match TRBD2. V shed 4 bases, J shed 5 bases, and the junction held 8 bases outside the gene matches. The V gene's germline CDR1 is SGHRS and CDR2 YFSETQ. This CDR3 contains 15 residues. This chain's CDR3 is CASSRAGGPGDTQYF. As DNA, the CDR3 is TGCGCCAGCAGCAGAGCGGGGGGCCCAGGAGATACGCAGTATTTT.

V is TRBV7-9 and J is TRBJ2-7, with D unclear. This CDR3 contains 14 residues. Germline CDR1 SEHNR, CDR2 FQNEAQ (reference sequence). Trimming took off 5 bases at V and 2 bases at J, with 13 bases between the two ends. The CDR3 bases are TGTGCCAGCAGCCCCACCCCTGGGACCTACGAGCAGTACTTC. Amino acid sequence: CASSPTPGTYEQYF.

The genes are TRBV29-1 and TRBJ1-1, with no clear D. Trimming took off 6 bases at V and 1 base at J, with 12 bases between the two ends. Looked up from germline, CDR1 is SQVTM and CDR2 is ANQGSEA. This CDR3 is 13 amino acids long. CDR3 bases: TGCAGCGTGGTGACTTTGGGGAACACTGAAGCTTTCTTT. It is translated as CSVVTLGNTEAFF. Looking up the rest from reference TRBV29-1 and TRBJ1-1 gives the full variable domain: SAVISQKPSRDICQRGTSLTIQCQVDSQVTMMFWYRQQPGQSLTLIATANQGSEATYESGFVIDKFPISRPNLTFSTLTVSNMSPEDSSIYLCSVVTLGNTEAFFGQGTRLTVV.

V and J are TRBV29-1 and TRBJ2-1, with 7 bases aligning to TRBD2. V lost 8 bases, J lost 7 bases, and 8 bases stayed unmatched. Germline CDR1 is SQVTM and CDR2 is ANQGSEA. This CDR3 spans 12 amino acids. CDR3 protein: CSLLVGGNEQFF. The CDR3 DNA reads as TGCAGCCTCTTGGTGGGGGGGAATGAGCAGTTCTTC.

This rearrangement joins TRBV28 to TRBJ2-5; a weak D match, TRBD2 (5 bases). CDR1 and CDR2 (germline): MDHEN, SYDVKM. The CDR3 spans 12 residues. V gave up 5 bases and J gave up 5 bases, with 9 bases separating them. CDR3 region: CASSLRGETQYF. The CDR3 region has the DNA TGTGCCAGCAGTCTACGCGGGGAGACCCAGTACTTC.